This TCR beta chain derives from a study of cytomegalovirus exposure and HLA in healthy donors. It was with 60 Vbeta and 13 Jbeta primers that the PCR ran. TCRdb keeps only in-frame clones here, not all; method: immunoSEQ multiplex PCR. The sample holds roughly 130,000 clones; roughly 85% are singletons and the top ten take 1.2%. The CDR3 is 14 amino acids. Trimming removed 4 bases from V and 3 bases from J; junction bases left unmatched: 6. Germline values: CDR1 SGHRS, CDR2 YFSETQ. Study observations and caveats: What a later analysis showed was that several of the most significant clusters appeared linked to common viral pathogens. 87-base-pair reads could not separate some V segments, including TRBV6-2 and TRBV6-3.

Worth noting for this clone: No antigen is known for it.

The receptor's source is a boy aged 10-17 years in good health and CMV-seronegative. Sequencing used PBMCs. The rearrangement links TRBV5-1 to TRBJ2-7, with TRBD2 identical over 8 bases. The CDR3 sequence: CASSPSGSDYEQYF. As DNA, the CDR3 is TGCGCCAGCAGCCCCAGCGGGAGCGACTACGAGCAGTACTTC.